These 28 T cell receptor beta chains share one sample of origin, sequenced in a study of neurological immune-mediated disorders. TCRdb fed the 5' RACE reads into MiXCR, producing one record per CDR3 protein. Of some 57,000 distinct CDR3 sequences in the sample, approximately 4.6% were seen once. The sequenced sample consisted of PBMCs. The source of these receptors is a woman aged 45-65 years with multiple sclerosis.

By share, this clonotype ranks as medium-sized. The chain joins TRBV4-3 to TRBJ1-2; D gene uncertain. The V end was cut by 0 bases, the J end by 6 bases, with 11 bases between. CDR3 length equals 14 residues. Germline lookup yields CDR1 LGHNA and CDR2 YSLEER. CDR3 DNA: TGCGCCAGCAGCCAAGATCGCTCCGCGGATGGCTACACCTTC. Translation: CASSQDRSADGYTF.

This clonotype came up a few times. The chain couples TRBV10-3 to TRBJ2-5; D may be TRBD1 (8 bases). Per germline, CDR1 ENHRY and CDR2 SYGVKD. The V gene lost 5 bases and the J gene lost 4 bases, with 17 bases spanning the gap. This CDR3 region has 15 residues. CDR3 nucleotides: TGTGCCATCAGTTTCACAGGGGGGGGATTAGAGACCCAGTACTTC. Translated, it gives CAISFTGGGLETQYF.

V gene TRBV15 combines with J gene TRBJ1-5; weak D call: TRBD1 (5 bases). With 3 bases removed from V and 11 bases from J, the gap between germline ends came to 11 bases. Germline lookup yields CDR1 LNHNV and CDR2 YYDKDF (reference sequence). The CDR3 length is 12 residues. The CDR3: CATSSDGGTQHF. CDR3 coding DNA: TGTGCCACCAGCAGTGACGGGGGGACCCAGCATTTT.

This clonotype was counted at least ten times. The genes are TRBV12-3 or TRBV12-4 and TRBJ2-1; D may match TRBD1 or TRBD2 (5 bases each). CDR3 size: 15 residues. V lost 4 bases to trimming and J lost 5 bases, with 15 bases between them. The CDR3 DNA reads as TGTGCCAGCAGTTCACACCGGGACGTTAACAATGAGCAGTTCTTC. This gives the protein CASSSHRDVNNEQFF.

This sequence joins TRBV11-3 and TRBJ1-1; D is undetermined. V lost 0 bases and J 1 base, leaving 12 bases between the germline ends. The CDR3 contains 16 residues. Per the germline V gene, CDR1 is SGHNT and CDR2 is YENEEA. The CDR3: CASSLDGREGNTEAFF. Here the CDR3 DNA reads TGTGCCAGCAGCTTAGATGGGAGGGAGGGGAACACTGAAGCTTTCTTT.

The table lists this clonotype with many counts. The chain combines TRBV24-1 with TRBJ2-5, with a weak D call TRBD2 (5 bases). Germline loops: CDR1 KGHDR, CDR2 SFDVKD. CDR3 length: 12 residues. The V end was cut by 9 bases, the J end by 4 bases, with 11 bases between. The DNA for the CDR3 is TGTGCCACCCGGGGATTTGGAGAGACCCAGTACTTC. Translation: CATRGFGETQYF.

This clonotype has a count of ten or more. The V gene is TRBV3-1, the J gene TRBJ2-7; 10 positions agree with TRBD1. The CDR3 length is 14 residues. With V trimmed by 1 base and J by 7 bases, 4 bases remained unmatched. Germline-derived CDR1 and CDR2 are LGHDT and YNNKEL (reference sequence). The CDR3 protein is CASSQAGQGPEQYF. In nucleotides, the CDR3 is TGTGCCAGCAGCCAAGCGGGACAGGGGCCGGAGCAGTACTTC.

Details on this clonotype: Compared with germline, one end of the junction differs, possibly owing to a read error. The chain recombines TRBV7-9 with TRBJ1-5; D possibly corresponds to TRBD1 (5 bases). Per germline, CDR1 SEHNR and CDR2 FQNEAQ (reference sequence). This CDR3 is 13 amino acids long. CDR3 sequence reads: CASSSRGDQPQNF. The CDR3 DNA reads TGTGCCAGCAGCTCGAGAGGGGATCAGCCCCAGAATTTT.

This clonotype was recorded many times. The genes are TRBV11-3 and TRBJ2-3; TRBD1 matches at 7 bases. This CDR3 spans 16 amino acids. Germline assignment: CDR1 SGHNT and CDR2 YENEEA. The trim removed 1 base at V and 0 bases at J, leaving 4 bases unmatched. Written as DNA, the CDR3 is TGTGCCAGCAGCTTAGTTGCGACAGGGAGCACAGATACGCAGTATTTT. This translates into CASSLVATGSTDTQYF.

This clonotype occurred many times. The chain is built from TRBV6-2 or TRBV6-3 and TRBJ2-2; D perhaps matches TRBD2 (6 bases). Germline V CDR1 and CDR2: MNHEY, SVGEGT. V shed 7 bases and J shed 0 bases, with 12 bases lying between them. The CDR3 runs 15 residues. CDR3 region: CASTRGDSNTGELFF. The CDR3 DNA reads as TGTGCCAGCACCAGAGGGGACTCGAACACCGGGGAGCTGTTTTTT.

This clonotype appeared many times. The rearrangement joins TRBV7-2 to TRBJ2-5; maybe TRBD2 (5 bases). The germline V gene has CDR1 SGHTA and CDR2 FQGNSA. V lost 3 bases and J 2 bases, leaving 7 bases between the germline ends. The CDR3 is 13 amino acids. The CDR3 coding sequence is TGTGCCAGCAGCTTCACGGGACAAGAGACCCAGTACTTC. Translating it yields CASSFTGQETQYF. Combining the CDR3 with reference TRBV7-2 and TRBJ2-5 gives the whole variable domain GAGVSQSPSNKVTEKGKDVELRCDPISGHTALYWYRQSLGQGLEFLIYFQGNSAPDKSGLPSDRFSAERTGGSVSTLTIQRTQQEDSAVYLCASSFTGQETQYFGPGTRLLVL.

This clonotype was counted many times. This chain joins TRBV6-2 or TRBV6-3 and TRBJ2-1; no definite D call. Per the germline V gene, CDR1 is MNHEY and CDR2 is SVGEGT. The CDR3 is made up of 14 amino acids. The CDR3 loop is CATTGDPTYNEQFF. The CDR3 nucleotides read TGTGCGACGACCGGCGACCCGACCTACAATGAGCAGTTCTTC.

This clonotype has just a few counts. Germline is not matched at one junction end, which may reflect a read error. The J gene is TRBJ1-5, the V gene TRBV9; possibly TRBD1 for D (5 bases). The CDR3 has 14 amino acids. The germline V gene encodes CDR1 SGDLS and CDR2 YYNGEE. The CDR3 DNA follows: TGTGCCAGCAGCGTAGAGGGGAACAATCAGCCCCAGAATTTT. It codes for CASSVEGNNQPQNF.

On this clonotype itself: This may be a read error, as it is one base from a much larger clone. The CDR3 DNA sequence: TGTGCCTGCAGCTTAGTGAATGGGTACGAGCAGTACTTC. This sequence encodes CACSLVNGYEQYF. The gene calls are TRBV7-6 and TRBJ2-7, with no clear D. This CDR3 contains 13 residues. Germline V gene data show CDR1 as SGHVS and CDR2 as FNYEAQ.

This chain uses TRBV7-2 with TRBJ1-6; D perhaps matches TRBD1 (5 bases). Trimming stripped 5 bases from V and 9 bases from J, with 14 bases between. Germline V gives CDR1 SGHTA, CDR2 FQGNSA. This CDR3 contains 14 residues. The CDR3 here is CASSGLRVASPLHF. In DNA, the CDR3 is TGTGCCAGCAGCGGGCTCAGGGTAGCTTCACCCCTCCACTTT.

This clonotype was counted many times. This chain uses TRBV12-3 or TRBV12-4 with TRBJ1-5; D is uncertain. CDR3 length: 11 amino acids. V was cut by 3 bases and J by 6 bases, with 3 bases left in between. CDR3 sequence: CASSLGQPQHF. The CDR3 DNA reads TGTGCCAGCAGTTTGGGTCAGCCCCAGCATTTT.

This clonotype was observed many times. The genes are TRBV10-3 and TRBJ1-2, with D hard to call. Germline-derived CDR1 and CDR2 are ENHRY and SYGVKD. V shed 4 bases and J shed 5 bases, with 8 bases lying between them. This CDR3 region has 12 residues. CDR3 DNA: TGTGCCATCAGTGGGGAGTCATATGGCTACACCTTC. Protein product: CAISGESYGYTF.

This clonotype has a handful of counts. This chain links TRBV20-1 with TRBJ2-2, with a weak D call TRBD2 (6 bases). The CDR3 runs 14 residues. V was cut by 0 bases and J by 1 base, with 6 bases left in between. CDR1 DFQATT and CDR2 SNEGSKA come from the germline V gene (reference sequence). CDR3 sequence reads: CSARDSGNTGELFF. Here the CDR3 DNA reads TGCAGTGCTAGAGATAGCGGGAACACCGGGGAGCTGTTTTTT.

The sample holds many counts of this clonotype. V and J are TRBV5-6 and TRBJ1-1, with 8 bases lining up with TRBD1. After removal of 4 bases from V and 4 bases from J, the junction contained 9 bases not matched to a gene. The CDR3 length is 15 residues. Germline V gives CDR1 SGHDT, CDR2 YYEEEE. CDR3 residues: CASSRGGRGLTEAFF. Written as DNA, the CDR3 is TGTGCCAGCAGCCGCGGGGGCAGGGGGCTCACTGAAGCTTTCTTT.

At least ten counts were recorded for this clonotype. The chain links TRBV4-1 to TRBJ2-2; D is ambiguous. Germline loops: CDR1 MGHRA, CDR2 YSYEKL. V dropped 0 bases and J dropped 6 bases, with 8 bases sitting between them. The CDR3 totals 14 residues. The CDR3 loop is CASSQDQWAGELFF. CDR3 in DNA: TGCGCCAGCAGCCAAGATCAGTGGGCCGGGGAGCTGTTTTTT.

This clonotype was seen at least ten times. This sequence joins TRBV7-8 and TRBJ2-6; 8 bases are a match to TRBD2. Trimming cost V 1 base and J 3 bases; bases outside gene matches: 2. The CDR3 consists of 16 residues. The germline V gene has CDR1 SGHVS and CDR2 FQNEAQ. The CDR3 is CASSLVRGGGANVLTF. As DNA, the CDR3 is TGTGCCAGCAGCTTAGTACGGGGGGGTGGGGCCAACGTCCTGACTTTC. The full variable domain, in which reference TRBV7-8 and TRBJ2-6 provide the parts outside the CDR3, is GAGVSQSPRYKVAKRGQDVALRCDPISGHVSLFWYQQALGQGPEFLTYFQNEAQLDKSGLPSDRFFAERPEGSVSTLKIQRTQQEDSAVYLCASSLVRGGGANVLTFGAGSRLTVL.

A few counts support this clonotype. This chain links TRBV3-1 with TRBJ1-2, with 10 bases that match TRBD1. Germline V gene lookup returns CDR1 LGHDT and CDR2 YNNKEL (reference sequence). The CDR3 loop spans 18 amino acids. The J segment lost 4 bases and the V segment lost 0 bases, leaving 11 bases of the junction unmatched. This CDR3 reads CASSQDLVGTGARYGYTF. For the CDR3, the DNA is TGTGCCAGCAGCCAAGATCTAGTCGGGACAGGGGCCCGCTATGGCTACACCTTC.

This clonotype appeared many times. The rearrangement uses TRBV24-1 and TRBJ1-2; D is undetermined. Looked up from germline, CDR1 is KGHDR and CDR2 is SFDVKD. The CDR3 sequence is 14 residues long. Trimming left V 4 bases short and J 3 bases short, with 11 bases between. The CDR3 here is CATSDLTVDYGYTF. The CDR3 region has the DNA TGTGCCACCAGTGACTTGACTGTCGACTATGGCTACACCTTC.

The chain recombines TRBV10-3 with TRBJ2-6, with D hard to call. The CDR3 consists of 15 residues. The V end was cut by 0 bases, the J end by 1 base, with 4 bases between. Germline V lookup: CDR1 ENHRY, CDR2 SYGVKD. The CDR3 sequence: CAISESGSGANVLTF. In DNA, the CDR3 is TGTGCCATCAGTGAGTCGGGGTCTGGGGCCAACGTCCTGACTTTC.

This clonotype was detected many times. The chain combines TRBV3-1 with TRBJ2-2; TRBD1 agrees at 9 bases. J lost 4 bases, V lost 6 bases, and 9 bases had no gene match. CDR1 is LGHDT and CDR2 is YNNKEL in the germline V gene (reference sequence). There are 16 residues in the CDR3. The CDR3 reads CASRIPDRGGTGELFF. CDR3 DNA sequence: TGTGCCAGCAGGATCCCGGACAGGGGTGGCACCGGGGAGCTGTTTTTT.

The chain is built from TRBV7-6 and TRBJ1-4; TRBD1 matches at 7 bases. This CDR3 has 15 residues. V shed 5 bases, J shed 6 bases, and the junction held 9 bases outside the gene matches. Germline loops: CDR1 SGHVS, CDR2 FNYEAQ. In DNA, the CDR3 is TGTGCCAGCAGCGTAACAGGGGCCGGGGATGAAAAACTGTTTTTT. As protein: CASSVTGAGDEKLFF.

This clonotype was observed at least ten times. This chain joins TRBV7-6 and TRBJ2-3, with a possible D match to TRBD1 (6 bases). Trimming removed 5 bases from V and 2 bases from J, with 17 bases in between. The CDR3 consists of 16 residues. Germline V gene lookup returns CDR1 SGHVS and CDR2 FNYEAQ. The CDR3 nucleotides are TGTGCCAGCAGCCCACAAAAAACAGGGAACACAGATACGCAGTATTTT. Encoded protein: CASSPQKTGNTDTQYF.

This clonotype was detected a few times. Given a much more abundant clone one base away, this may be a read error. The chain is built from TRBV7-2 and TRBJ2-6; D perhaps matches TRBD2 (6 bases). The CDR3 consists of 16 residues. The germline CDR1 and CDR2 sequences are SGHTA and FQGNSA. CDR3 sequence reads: CASSLVGGAGAKVLTF. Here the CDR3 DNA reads TGTGCCAGCAGCTTAGTTGGAGGGGCTGGGGCCAAAGTCCTGACTTTC.